One sample yielded the 6 T cell receptor beta chains listed below, sequenced in a study of blood T cell repertoires in COVID-19. Generated by immunoSEQ multiplex PCR, the TCRdb table keeps only in-frame clones and is missing some. Of about 430,000 clones in the sample, 70% to 90% are singletons; the top ten hold around 1.5%. The sequenced material came from PBMCs or T cells enriched from blood (not recorded which). The receptors stem from a woman aged 18-29 years who had been exposed to COVID-19.

V gene TRBV27 combines with J gene TRBJ2-1, with a weak D call TRBD2 (5 bases). Trimming removed 2 bases from V and 8 bases from J, with 13 bases in between. Per germline, CDR1 MNHEY and CDR2 SMNVEV (reference sequence). This CDR3 has 14 amino acids. CDR3 nucleotides: TGTGCCAGCAGTTTAGGACGAGAGGGCGATGAGCAGTTCTTC. Translation: CASSLGREGDEQFF.

The rearrangement joins TRBV5-4 to TRBJ1-4; tentatively, D is TRBD1 (6 bases). The V gene lost 0 bases and the J gene lost 5 bases, with 14 bases spanning the gap. CDR1 SGHNT and CDR2 YYREEE come from the germline V gene (reference sequence). The CDR3 has 16 residues. CDR3 protein: CASSLVAGDTNEKLFF. The CDR3 DNA sequence: TGTGCCAGCAGCTTGGTCGCCGGGGACACCAATGAAAAACTGTTTTTT.

This clone was observed once. The V and J genes are TRBV30 and TRBJ2-5; 8 bases are a match to TRBD2. V gave up 0 bases and J gave up 5 bases; unmatched junction bases: 2. This CDR3 is built from 13 residues. The germline V gene encodes CDR1 GTSNPN and CDR2 SVGIG (reference sequence). The CDR3 protein is CAWSVTSGETQYF. The CDR3 DNA reads TGTGCCTGGAGTGTAACTAGCGGTGAGACCCAGTACTTC.

This chain uses TRBV29-1 with TRBJ1-1, with 7 positions matching TRBD1. The length of the CDR3 is 12 residues. The V gene's germline CDR1 is SQVTM and CDR2 ANQGSEA. Germline trimming cut 3 bases from V and 4 bases from J; bases unmatched to any gene: 2. Here the CDR3 DNA reads TGCAGCGTTGACAGGGGGAGCACTGAAGCTTTCTTT. Translation: CSVDRGSTEAFF.

The chain has TRBV5-8 and TRBJ2-7; 8 bases map to TRBD2. The V and J ends lost 2 bases and 6 bases, in that order; junction bases with no gene match: 7. CDR1 is SGHTS, CDR2 YDEGEE, per germline. The CDR3 has 14 residues. CDR3 sequence (DNA): TGTGCCAGCAGCTTTCTTACCGGGGGGGTCGAGCAGTACTTC. This encodes CASSFLTGGVEQYF.

V usage is TRBV9 and J usage is TRBJ1-2; 7 nucleotides agree with TRBD1. The ends lost 2 bases at V and 5 bases at J; junction bases unmatched: 3. The germline V gene encodes CDR1 SGDLS and CDR2 YYNGEE. This CDR3 contains 13 residues. CDR3 protein: CASSVGTVYGYTF. CDR3 DNA sequence: TGTGCCAGCAGCGTCGGGACAGTTTATGGCTACACCTTC.